These 30 T cell receptor beta chains were sequenced from one sample in a study of shared clonotypes between healthy human individuals. Clones were sequenced by immunoSEQ multiplex PCR, and TCRdb holds only the in-frame ones, with some missing. The data hold over 400,000 clones, with over 75% observed a single time. The sequenced material came from PBMCs. These receptors were taken from a middle-aged woman in good health. Some clones in this sample may be carry-over from other donors' samples.

Turning to this clone: With only one base between it and a far larger clone, this is likely a read error. The genes are TRBV4-1 and TRBJ1-2; unclear D gene. V dropped 0 bases and J dropped 9 bases, with 20 bases sitting between them. This CDR3 is built from 16 residues. The V gene's germline CDR1 is MGHRA and CDR2 YSYEKL. CDR3 in amino acids: CASSQEHRVSDYCYTF. CDR3 nucleotide sequence: TGCGCCAGCAGCCAAGAACATCGGGTATCGGATTATTGCTACACCTTC.

J is TRBJ2-2 and V is TRBV5-4; D is uncertain. The germline V and J ends were trimmed by 5 bases and 4 bases, with 15 bases remaining between them. Germline CDR1 and CDR2: SGHNT and YYREEE (reference sequence). The CDR3 contains 15 residues. CDR3 region: CASSSPAGPTGELFF. CDR3 nucleotide sequence: TGTGCCAGCAGTTCCCCGGCAGGCCCCACCGGGGAGCTGTTTTTT.

The chain recombines TRBV7-2 with TRBJ2-3; D remains unclear. The CDR3 is 14 amino acids. V lost 5 bases and J lost 4, with 13 bases in between. The germline V gene encodes CDR1 SGHTA and CDR2 FQGNSA. The CDR3 sequence is CASSVLVRADTQYF. As DNA, the CDR3 is TGTGCCAGCAGCGTCTTAGTTAGAGCAGATACGCAGTATTTT.

This clone was seen a handful of times. The chain joins TRBV6-8 to TRBJ2-5; unclear D gene. Germline V gene data show CDR1 as MNHGY and CDR2 as SAAAGT. V lost 6 bases to trimming and J lost 9 bases, with 17 bases between them. CDR3 length equals 13 residues. The CDR3 reads CASRPLPRQAQYF. In nucleotides, the CDR3 is TGTGCCAGCAGACCCCTACCCCGTCAGGCCCAGTACTTC.

This chain links TRBV7-8 with TRBJ2-2, with 8 bases fitting TRBD1. V was pared by 5 bases and J by 1 base, with 0 bases of the junction left unmatched. From germline, CDR1 is SGHVS and CDR2 FQNEAQ. The CDR3 is made up of 14 amino acids. CDR3 coding DNA: TGTGCCAGCAGCGGGACAGGGAACACCGGGGAGCTGTTTTTT. Translating it yields CASSGTGNTGELFF.

The rearrangement uses TRBV7-9 and TRBJ2-6; D is ambiguous. The CDR3 is made up of 14 amino acids. The V and J ends lost 6 bases and 3 bases respectively, with 9 bases between them. Germline values: CDR1 SEHNR, CDR2 FQNEAQ (reference sequence). CDR3 DNA: TGTGCCAGCAGGGGTTTGGGTGGGGCCAACGTCCTGACTTTC. Translation gives CASRGLGGANVLTF.

J is TRBJ2-1 and V is TRBV18; 10 bases line up with TRBD2. CDR1 is KGHSH, CDR2 LQKENI, per germline. Unmatched junction bases numbered 7, after V lost 4 bases and J lost 1 base. This CDR3 comprises 17 residues. The CDR3, as DNA: TGTGCCAGCTCACTCCTTGCTAGCGGGAGTTCCTACAATGAGCAGTTCTTC. Residues: CASSLLASGSSYNEQFF.

The gene calls are TRBV28 and TRBJ2-7; TRBD1 agrees at 9 bases. This CDR3 spans 21 amino acids. Losses at the gene ends were 2 bases for V and 2 bases for J; bases not matched to a gene: 22. From germline, CDR1 is MDHEN and CDR2 SYDVKM. CDR3 region: CASSLRRWAGTGSWSPYEQYF. The CDR3 coding sequence is TGTGCCAGCAGTTTAAGGAGATGGGCAGGGACAGGGTCATGGAGCCCCTACGAGCAGTACTTC.

The chain recombines TRBV11-3 with TRBJ2-1, with 12 positions matching TRBD2. Per germline, CDR1 SGHNT and CDR2 YENEEA. There are 15 residues in the CDR3. The trim removed 8 bases at V and 1 base at J, leaving 3 bases unmatched. CDR3 sequence reads: CASALAGGSYNEQFF. The DNA of the CDR3 is TGTGCCAGCGCCCTAGCGGGAGGGTCCTACAATGAGCAGTTCTTC.

The gene calls are TRBV9 and TRBJ2-2; 8 nucleotides align to TRBD2. The CDR3 consists of 15 residues. J lost 6 bases, V lost 0 bases, and 4 bases had no gene match. Per the germline V gene, CDR1 is SGDLS and CDR2 is YYNGEE. The CDR3 DNA follows: TGTGCCAGCAGCGTAGGACTAGCGCGACCCGGGGAGCTGTTTTTT. The encoded protein is CASSVGLARPGELFF.

With respect to this clone: A far larger clone differs by one base, so this is likely a read error. This chain uses TRBV11-2 with TRBJ2-7, with D maybe TRBD1 (6 bases). Germline values: CDR1 SGHAT, CDR2 FQNNGV. The CDR3 length is 15 residues. The V and J ends lost 5 bases and 3 bases respectively, with 17 bases between them. The CDR3 DNA sequence: TGTGCCAGCAGCCAAGTTCAGGGGCGTAGCTACGAGCAGTACTTC. Its translation is CASSQVQGRSYEQYF. Full variable domain (outside the CDR3, taken from reference TRBV11-2 and TRBJ2-7): EAGVAQSPRYKIIEKRQSVAFWCNPISGHATLYWYQQILGQGPKLLIQFQNNGVVDDSQLPKDRFSAERLKGVDSTLKIQPAKLEDSAVYLCASSQVQGRSYEQYFGPGTRLTVT.

This chain joins TRBV5-1 and TRBJ2-7; TRBD1 agrees at 8 bases. CDR3 length: 15 residues. J was trimmed by 2 bases and V by 0 bases; bases with no gene match: 4. Germline assignment: CDR1 SGHRS and CDR2 YFSETQ. This CDR3 is CASSLGTGTPYEQYF. The CDR3 region has the DNA TGCGCCAGCAGCTTGGGGACAGGGACTCCCTACGAGCAGTACTTC. Full variable domain (remainder filled in from reference TRBV5-1 and TRBJ2-7): KAGVTQTPRYLIKTRGQQVTLSCSPISGHRSVSWYQQTPGQGLQFLFEYFSETQRNKGNFPGRFSGRQFSNSRSEMNVSTLELGDSALYLCASSLGTGTPYEQYFGPGTRLTVT.

This clone was recorded many times. The J gene is TRBJ2-2, the V gene TRBV5-1, with 12 bases identical to TRBD2. V shed 4 bases and J 2 bases; nucleotides not matched to a gene: 3. The CDR3 runs 16 residues. Germline assignment: CDR1 SGHRS and CDR2 YFSETQ. The CDR3 here is CASSPSGRANTGELFF. CDR3 in DNA: TGCGCCAGCAGCCCTAGCGGGAGGGCCAACACCGGGGAGCTGTTTTTT.

The chain has TRBV6-4 and TRBJ2-2; the D gene is possibly TRBD2 (6 bases). The V gene's germline CDR1 is MRHNA and CDR2 SNTAGT. V was trimmed by 6 bases and J by 2 bases, leaving 13 bases between them. CDR3 size: 15 residues. CDR3 nucleotides: TGTGCCAGCAGACCCGGGACTCTTAACACCGGGGAGCTGTTTTTT. It yields the protein CASRPGTLNTGELFF.

For the CDR3, the DNA is TGCGCCAGCAGCTCCTCAGGGATAGCTTTCTTT. Protein: CASSSSGIAFF. The chain employs TRBV4-1 and TRBJ1-1, with D possibly TRBD1 on 5 matching bases. Trimming shortened V by 5 bases and J by 10 bases, and 11 bases separated the two germline ends. The germline gives CDR1 MGHRA, CDR2 YSYEKL. CDR3 length: 11 residues.

This clone was counted once. This is likely an artifact of a read error, given a far larger clone one base away. In this CDR3 the conserved last residue, phenylalanine or tryptophan, is missing, so a read error is likely. The chain joins TRBV28 to TRBJ1-6; 7 bases map to TRBD1. CDR1 is MDHEN and CDR2 is SYDVKM in the germline V gene. The CDR3 consists of 15 residues. The ends lost 6 bases at V and 10 bases at J; junction bases unmatched: 12. CDR3 in DNA: TGTGCCAGCAGCCCACCGGGACAGCGTATCTCACCCCTCCACCTT. It codes for CASSPPGQRISPLHL.

CDR3 region: CASSPQTGAGTGYTF. The CDR3 DNA is TGTGCCAGCAGTCCACAAACTGGGGCGGGGACTGGCTACACCTTC. The chain carries TRBV6-1 and TRBJ1-2; TRBD1 might be the D (5 bases). There are 15 residues in the CDR3. The ends were cut back, 5 bases at V and 7 bases at J, with 20 bases in the middle. CDR1 and CDR2 from the germline V gene are MNHNS and SASEGT.

The V call is TRBV4-1, the J call TRBJ2-7, with TRBD1 identical over 7 bases. CDR3 size: 12 residues. Trimming cost V 7 bases and J 12 bases; bases outside gene matches: 12. Germline V gives CDR1 MGHRA, CDR2 YSYEKL. The CDR3: CASMGPDRVRYF. CDR3 nucleotide sequence: TGCGCCAGCATGGGGCCTGACAGGGTTAGGTACTTC.

This clone is a singleton in its sample. The V and J genes are TRBV5-1 and TRBJ1-5; TRBD1 is a possible D gene (5 bases). Germline CDR1 is SGHRS and CDR2 is YFSETQ. Trimming shortened V by 4 bases and J by 0 bases, and 11 bases separated the two germline ends. The CDR3 length is 15 residues. CDR3 sequence: CASSLDTNSNQPQHF. In DNA, the CDR3 is TGCGCCAGCAGCCTGGACACTAATAGCAATCAGCCCCAGCATTTT. Supplemented by reference TRBV5-1 and TRBJ1-5, the full variable domain reads KAGVTQTPRYLIKTRGQQVTLSCSPISGHRSVSWYQQTPGQGLQFLFEYFSETQRNKGNFPGRFSGRQFSNSRSEMNVSTLELGDSALYLCASSLDTNSNQPQHFGDGTRLSIL.

Note on this clone: It differs at one base from a far larger clone, so likely a read error. The sample holds other DNA sequences that translate to the same CDR3. This chain links TRBV28 with TRBJ1-1, with unresolved D. The V gene's germline CDR1 is MDHEN and CDR2 SYDVKM. The CDR3 contains 15 residues. As DNA, the CDR3 is TGTGCCAGCAGTTTATTGGGATTAGGGAACACTGAGGCTTTCTTT. It codes for CASSLLGLGNTEAFF.

This chain joins TRBV7-3 and TRBJ2-3; D perhaps matches TRBD2 (6 bases). Trimming removed 1 base at V and 5 bases at J, with 13 bases between. The CDR3 is 15 amino acids. Germline V lookup: CDR1 SGHTA, CDR2 FQGTGA. DNA of the CDR3: TGTGCCAGCAGCTTAAATAGCGGAGAGGTAGATACGCAGTATTTT. Its translation: CASSLNSGEVDTQYF.

The rearrangement uses TRBV30 and TRBJ1-5, with 7 bases aligning to TRBD1. The CDR3 has 14 residues. In germline, CDR1 is GTSNPN, CDR2 SVGIG (reference sequence). The V segment lost 1 base and the J segment 1 base; nucleotides outside the gene matches: 1. The CDR3 region is CAWSDRGSNQPQHF. In DNA form, the CDR3 reads TGTGCCTGGAGTGACAGGGGAAGCAATCAGCCCCAGCATTTT.

This clone was seen more than once but under ten times. Other DNA sequences in the same sample also yield this CDR3. The chain has TRBV6-4 and TRBJ1-1; D uncertain. In germline, CDR1 is MRHNA, CDR2 SNTAGT. The V end was cut by 5 bases, the J end by 1 base, with 8 bases between. CDR3 length: 13 amino acids. The CDR3 loop is CASSPGENTEAFF. In DNA, the CDR3 is TGTGCCAGCAGTCCAGGTGAGAACACTGAAGCTTTCTTT.

The V gene is TRBV9, the J gene TRBJ2-1; TRBD1 or TRBD2 may be the D gene (5 bases each). Per the germline V gene, CDR1 is SGDLS and CDR2 is YYNGEE. Deletions cut 0 bases from V and 9 bases from J, with 19 bases between. The CDR3 runs 16 residues. The CDR3 DNA follows: TGTGCCAGCAGCGTAGAGGCCCCAAATGCCGGGACTGAGCAGTTCTTC. Translating gives CASSVEAPNAGTEQFF.

Only one count was recorded for this clone. The chain is built from TRBV7-3 and TRBJ2-6; D uncertain. CDR3 length equals 15 residues. Germline V gives CDR1 SGHTA, CDR2 FQGTGA. V was trimmed by 5 bases and J by 0 bases, leaving 8 bases between them. The CDR3 sequence: CASSPAPSGANVLTF. The CDR3, as DNA: TGTGCCAGCAGCCCGGCGCCCTCTGGGGCCAACGTCCTGACTTTC.

As concerns this clone: A far more abundant clone sits one base away, making this likely a read error. The rearrangement uses TRBV2 and TRBJ2-7, with TRBD2 matching over 7 bases. J gave up 1 base and V 10 bases, and 13 bases lay outside the gene matches. Germline V gene sequence: CDR1 SNHLY, CDR2 FYNNEI. The length of the CDR3 is 15 residues. In DNA, the CDR3 is TGTGCCACACCCGGGGCTAACGGGAGGTCCTACGAGCAGTACTTC. Protein product: CATPGANGRSYEQYF.

Turning to this clone: A far larger clone is only one base removed, so a read error is likely. J is TRBJ1-4 and V is TRBV30, with D unclear. The CDR3 has 13 residues. Looked up from germline, CDR1 is GTSNPN and CDR2 is SVGIG (reference sequence). CDR3 in amino acids: CVWSVNSNEKLFF. The DNA for the CDR3 is TGTGTCTGGAGTGTAAACAGCAACGAAAAACTGTTTTTT.

This clone was detected only a few times. V gene TRBV18 combines with J gene TRBJ1-2, with D possibly being TRBD1 (5 bases). Trimming pared 0 bases from V and 6 bases from J, leaving 11 bases between. The CDR3 contains 14 residues. Germline V gives CDR1 KGHSH, CDR2 LQKENI. The CDR3 region has the DNA TGTGCCAGCTCACCACCTACGAAGGGGCATGGCTACACCTTC. Amino acids: CASSPPTKGHGYTF. Using reference TRBV18 and TRBJ1-2 for the parts outside the CDR3, the full variable domain is NAGVMQNPRHLVRRRGQEARLRCSPMKGHSHVYWYRQLPEEGLKFMVYLQKENIIDESGMPKERFSAEFPKEGPSILRIQQVVRGDSAAYFCASSPPTKGHGYTFGSGTRLTVV.

The V and J genes are TRBV9 and TRBJ1-3; TRBD1 might be the D (5 bases). This CDR3 region has 17 residues. Germline V gives CDR1 SGDLS, CDR2 YYNGEE. The germline V and J ends were trimmed by 3 bases and 0 bases, with 16 bases remaining between them. This CDR3 is CASSGSLGATSGNTIYF. The CDR3 DNA reads as TGTGCCAGCAGCGGCTCGTTAGGGGCGACCTCTGGAAACACCATATATTTT.

This clone was recorded many times. The rearrangement joins TRBV27 to TRBJ2-3, with 9 bases fitting TRBD2. The CDR3 is 16 amino acids. The germline V gene encodes CDR1 MNHEY and CDR2 SMNVEV (reference sequence). V lost 2 bases, J lost 0 bases, and 3 bases stayed unmatched. The CDR3 spells CASSLGTSLSTDTQYF. The CDR3 DNA reads TGTGCCAGCAGTTTAGGGACTAGCCTTAGCACAGATACGCAGTATTTT.